This T cell receptor (beta chain) is from a study of T cell responses to AZD1222 COVID-19 vaccine (dated by TCRdb to the early 2020s). About the study as a whole: AZD1222 recipients given second doses at about 4 weeks or at about 12 weeks were pooled, since spike-specific TCR depth and breadth were not found to differ between the two schedules. Enrollment into the trials was organized by age into subgroups of 18-55, 56-69 and 70-plus years, and those subgroups contained roughly 150, 30 and 60 TCR-sequenced participants, respectively. TCR sequencing was performed for approximately 240 trial participants, of whom about 210 were given two doses of AZD1222 and 26 were given two doses of MenACWY control vaccine.

The CDR3 regions of human TCRbeta chains were analyzed by immunosequencing. In the paper's pipeline: Repertoire TCRs were checked for matches against a reference library of SARS-CoV-2-specific TCRs that had been generated using the MIRA antigen-specificity platform. Breadth was defined as the fraction of unique TCRs that were SARS-CoV-2-associated. Depth was defined as the fraction of total T cells that were SARS-CoV-2-associated. Each spike-specific TCR was assigned to its reactive spike region and to a CD4 or CD8 class using the MIRA data. Log10-transformed breadth and depth values were compared by one-way ANOVA with Sidak's multiple comparisons tests. This immuneACCESS table, as held by TCRdb, lists in-frame sequences with V and J called but not all clones. Of the missing ones, under half trace to an unresolved V gene in checked studies; the others have no known cause. V, J and clone size derive from that table, while D and trimming were established from the DNA sequence. This sample comprises more than 50,000 clones, roughly 90% of them detected only once. Together, the top ten hold less than 2% of the sample.

The sample's time point label, decoded: baseline before first vaccination. Samples from vaccinated people were obtained from the UK trials COV001 and COV002, which included a single-blind randomized controlled phase 2/3 trial of AZD1222 (ChAdOx1 nCoV-19) in healthy adults. Trial participant PBMC samples were collected at day 0 and day 28 after the second dose for TCRbeta chain sequencing. What the research found in general, with its limitations: After two AZD1222 doses, spike-specific TCR breadth and depth were significantly higher than at day 0 and than in MenACWY recipients. Participants were mostly white British, with more females than males. The authors suggested clonal diversity may have been underestimated. Reportedly, close to half of the unique spike-specific TCRs recognized epitopes lying outside the regions that are mutated in the B.1.351 and B.1.1.7 variants. No day 14 peak-response samples were available, so repertoires were characterized only after the peak T cell response. Vaccine-associated CD4 TCRs spanned the whole spike protein, with dominant responses in regions 160-218 and 743-854. In the small 56-69-year group, the increase in depth fell short of significance, most likely because of low power. Conclusions about previously exposed vaccinees are limited, since just a handful of AZD1222 recipients were seropositive for SARS-CoV-2 at baseline.

Per the germline V gene, KGHSH is the CDR1 and LQKENI is the CDR2. The germline ends are 10 bases apart after V is trimmed by 6 bases and J by 5 bases. The CDR3 contains 12 residues, cysteine and phenylalanine counted. The entry retains the CDR3 DNA only, 36 bases that are in frame from base 1. In the case of this clone: What antigen it recognizes has not been identified. Within one base of it there is no much larger clone, and no base qualities were kept.

This clonotype originated in an adult in good health. The sequences come from peripheral blood, collected on day 0 of AZD1222 vaccination. The chain joins TRBV18 to TRBJ2-5, with no confident D gene call. The CDR3 protein is CASSPEVETQYF. In nucleotide form, the sequence is TGTGCCAGCTCCCCTGAGGTGGAGACCCAGTACTTC.